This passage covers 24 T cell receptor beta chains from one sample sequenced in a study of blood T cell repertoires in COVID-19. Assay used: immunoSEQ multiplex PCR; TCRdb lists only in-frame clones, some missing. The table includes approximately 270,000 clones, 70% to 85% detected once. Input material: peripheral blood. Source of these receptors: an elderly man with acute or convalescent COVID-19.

The CDR3 region is CSARDYGELFF. The CDR3 DNA follows: TGCAGTGCTAGAGATTACGGGGAGCTGTTTTTT. V usage is TRBV20-1 and J usage is TRBJ2-2; D is uncertain. CDR1 is DFQATT and CDR2 is SNEGSKA in the germline V gene (reference sequence). Trimming left V 0 bases short and J 7 bases short, with 3 bases between. The length of the CDR3 is 11 residues.

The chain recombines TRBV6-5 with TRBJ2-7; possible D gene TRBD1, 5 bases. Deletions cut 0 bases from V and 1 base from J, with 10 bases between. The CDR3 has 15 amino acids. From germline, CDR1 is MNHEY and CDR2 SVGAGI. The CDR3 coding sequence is TGTGCCAGCAGTTACTCGGCAGGGCGGTCCTACGAGCAGTACTTC. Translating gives CASSYSAGRSYEQYF.

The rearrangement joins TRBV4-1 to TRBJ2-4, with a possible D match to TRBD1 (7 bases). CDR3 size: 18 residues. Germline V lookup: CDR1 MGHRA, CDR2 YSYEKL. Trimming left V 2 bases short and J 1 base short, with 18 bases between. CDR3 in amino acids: CASSQLETGEAAKNIQYF. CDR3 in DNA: TGCGCCAGCAGCCAACTCGAAACAGGGGAGGCGGCCAAAAACATTCAGTACTTC.

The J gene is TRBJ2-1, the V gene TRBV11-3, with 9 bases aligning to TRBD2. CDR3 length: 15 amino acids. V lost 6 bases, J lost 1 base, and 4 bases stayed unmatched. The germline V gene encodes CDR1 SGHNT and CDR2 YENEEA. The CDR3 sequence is CASSRGRGSYNEQFF. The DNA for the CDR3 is TGTGCCAGCAGTCGCGGGAGGGGGTCCTACAATGAGCAGTTCTTC.

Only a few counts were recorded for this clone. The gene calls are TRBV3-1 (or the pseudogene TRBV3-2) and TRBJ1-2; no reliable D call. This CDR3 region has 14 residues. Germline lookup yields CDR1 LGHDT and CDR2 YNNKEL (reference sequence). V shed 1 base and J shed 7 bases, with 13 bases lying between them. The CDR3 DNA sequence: TGTGCCAGCAGCCAAGTTGAGGGAACAAGTGGCTACACCTTC. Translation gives CASSQVEGTSGYTF.

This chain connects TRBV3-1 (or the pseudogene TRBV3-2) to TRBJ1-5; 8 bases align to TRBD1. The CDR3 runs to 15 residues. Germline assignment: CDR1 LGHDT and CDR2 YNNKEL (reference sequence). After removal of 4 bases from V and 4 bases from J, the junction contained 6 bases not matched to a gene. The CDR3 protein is CASSPADRANQPQHF. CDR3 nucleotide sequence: TGTGCCAGCAGCCCAGCGGACAGGGCTAATCAGCCCCAGCATTTT.

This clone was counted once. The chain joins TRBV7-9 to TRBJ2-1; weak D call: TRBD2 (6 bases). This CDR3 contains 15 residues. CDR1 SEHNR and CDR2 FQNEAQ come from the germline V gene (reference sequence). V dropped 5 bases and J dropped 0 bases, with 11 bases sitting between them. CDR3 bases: TGTGCCAGCAGCCGAGCGGGTAGCTCCTACAATGAGCAGTTCTTC. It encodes CASSRAGSSYNEQFF. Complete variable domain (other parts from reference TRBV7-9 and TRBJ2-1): DTGVSQNPRHKITKRGQNVTFRCDPISEHNRLYWYRQTLGQGPEFLTYFQNEAQLEKSRLLSDRFSAERPKGSFSTLEIQRTEQGDSAMYLCASSRAGSSYNEQFFGPGTRLTVL.

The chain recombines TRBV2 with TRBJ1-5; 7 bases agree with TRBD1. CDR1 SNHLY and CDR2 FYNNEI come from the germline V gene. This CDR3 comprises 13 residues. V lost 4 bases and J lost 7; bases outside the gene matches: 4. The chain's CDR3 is CASSGQGGQPQHF. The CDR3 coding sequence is TGTGCCAGCAGTGGACAGGGCGGCCAGCCCCAGCATTTT. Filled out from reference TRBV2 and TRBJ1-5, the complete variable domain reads EPEVTQTPSHQVTQMGQEVILRCVPISNHLYFYWYRQILGQKVEFLVSFYNNEISEKSEIFDDQFSVERPDGSNFTLKIRSTKLEDSAMYFCASSGQGGQPQHFGDGTRLSIL.

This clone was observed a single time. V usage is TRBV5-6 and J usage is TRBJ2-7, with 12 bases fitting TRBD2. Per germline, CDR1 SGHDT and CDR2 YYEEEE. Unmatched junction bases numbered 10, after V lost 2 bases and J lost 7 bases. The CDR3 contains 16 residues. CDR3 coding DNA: TGTGCCAGCAGCTTATTGGCTAGCGGGAGGGTATGGGAGCAGTACTTC. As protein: CASSLLASGRVWEQYF. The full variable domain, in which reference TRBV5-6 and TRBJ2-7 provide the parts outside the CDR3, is DAGVTQSPTHLIKTRGQQVTLRCSPKSGHDTVSWYQQALGQGPQFIFQYYEEEERQRGNFPDRFSGHQFPNYSSELNVNALLLGDSALYLCASSLLASGRVWEQYFGPGTRLTVT.

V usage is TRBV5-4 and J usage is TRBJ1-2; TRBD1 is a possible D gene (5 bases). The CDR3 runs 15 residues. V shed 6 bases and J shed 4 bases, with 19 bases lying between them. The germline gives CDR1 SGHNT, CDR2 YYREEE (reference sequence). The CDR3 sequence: CASTPGQGYGYGYTF. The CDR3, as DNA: TGTGCCAGCACCCCCGGCCAGGGTTACGGCTATGGCTACACCTTC.

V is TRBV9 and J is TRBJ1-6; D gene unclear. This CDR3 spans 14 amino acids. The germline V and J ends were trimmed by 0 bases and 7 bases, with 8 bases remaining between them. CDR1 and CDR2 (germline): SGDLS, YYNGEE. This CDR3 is CASSVGRRNSPLHF. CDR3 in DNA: TGTGCCAGCAGCGTAGGCCGGCGGAATTCACCCCTCCACTTT.

CDR3: CASSPSGLRNTEAFF. CDR3 sequence (DNA): TGCGCCAGCAGCCCATCAGGGTTGAGGAACACTGAAGCTTTCTTT. The rearrangement joins TRBV4-1 to TRBJ1-1, with D possibly TRBD1 on 5 matching bases. The CDR3 totals 15 residues. The germline CDR1 and CDR2 sequences are MGHRA and YSYEKL. V lost 4 bases, J lost 1 base, and 13 bases lay in between.

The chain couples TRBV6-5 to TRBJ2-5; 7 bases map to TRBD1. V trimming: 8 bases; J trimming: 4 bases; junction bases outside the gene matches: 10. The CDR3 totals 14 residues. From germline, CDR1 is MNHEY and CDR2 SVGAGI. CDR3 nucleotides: TGTGCCAGCGGCCCACAGGGGTCGAGAGAGACCCAGTACTTC. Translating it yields CASGPQGSRETQYF.

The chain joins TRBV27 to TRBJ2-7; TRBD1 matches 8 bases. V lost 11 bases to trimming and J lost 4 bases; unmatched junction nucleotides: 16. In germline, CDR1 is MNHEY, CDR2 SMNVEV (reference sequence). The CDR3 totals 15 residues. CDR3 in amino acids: CAARSAGQAAYEQYF. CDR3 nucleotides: TGTGCCGCCCGATCCGCGGGACAGGCCGCTTACGAGCAGTACTTC.

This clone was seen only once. The CDR3 sequence is CASSRGFPYEQYF. Here the CDR3 DNA reads TGTGCCAGCAGTCGGGGGTTCCCCTACGAGCAGTACTTC. This rearrangement joins TRBV12-3 or TRBV12-4 to TRBJ2-7, with D possibly being TRBD2 (6 bases). CDR3 length: 13 residues. Trimming took off 5 bases at V and 2 bases at J, with 10 bases between the two ends.

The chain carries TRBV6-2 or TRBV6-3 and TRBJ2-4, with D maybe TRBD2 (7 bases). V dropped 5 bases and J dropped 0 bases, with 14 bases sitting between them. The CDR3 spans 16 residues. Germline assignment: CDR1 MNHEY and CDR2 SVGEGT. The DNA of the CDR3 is TGTGCCAGCAGTCAAGGGGGGGCCGTAGCCAAAAACATTCAGTACTTC. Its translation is CASSQGGAVAKNIQYF.

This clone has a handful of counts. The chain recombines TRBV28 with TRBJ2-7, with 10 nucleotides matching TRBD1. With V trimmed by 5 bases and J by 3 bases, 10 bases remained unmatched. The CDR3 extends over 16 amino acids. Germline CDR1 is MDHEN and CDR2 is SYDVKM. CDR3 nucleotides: TGTGCCAGCAGTCCCCCAGGGGACAGGGGAGTCTACGAGCAGTACTTC. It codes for CASSPPGDRGVYEQYF.

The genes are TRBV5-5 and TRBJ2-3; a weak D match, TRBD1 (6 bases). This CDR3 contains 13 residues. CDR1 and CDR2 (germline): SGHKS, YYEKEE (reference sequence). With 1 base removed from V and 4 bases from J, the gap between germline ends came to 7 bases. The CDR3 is CASSLPGADTQYF. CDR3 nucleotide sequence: TGTGCCAGCAGCTTGCCAGGGGCAGATACGCAGTATTTT.

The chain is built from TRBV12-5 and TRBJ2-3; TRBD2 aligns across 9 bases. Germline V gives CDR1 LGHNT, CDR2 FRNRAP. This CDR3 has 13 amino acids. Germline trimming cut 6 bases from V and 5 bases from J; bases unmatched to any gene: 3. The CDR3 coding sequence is TGTGCTAGTGGCCTTAGCGGGAGAGATACGCAGTATTTT. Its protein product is CASGLSGRDTQYF.

As DNA, the CDR3 is TGCAGCGCGGGGGGCCCTAACTATGGCTACACCTTC. As protein: CSAGGPNYGYTF. V gene TRBV29-1 combines with J gene TRBJ1-2; maybe TRBD1 (6 bases). The CDR3 length is 12 residues. CDR1 is SQVTM, CDR2 ANQGSEA, per germline. Trimming took off 7 bases at V and 0 bases at J, with 9 bases between the two ends.

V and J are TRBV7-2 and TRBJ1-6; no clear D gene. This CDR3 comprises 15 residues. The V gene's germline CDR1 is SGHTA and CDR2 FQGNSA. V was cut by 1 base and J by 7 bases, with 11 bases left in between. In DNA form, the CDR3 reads TGTGCCAGCAGCTTAGGGTCAGGCCACAATTCACCCCTCCACTTT. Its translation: CASSLGSGHNSPLHF.

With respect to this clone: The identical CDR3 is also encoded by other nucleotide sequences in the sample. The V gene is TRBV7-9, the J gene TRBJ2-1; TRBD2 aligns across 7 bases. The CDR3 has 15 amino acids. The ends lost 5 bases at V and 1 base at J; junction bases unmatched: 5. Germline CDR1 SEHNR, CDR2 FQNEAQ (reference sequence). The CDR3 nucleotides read TGTGCCAGCAGCCTCGGACTAGGTTCCTACAATGAGCAGTTCTTC. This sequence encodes CASSLGLGSYNEQFF. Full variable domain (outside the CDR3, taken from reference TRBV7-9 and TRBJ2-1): DTGVSQNPRHKITKRGQNVTFRCDPISEHNRLYWYRQTLGQGPEFLTYFQNEAQLEKSRLLSDRFSAERPKGSFSTLEIQRTEQGDSAMYLCASSLGLGSYNEQFFGPGTRLTVL.

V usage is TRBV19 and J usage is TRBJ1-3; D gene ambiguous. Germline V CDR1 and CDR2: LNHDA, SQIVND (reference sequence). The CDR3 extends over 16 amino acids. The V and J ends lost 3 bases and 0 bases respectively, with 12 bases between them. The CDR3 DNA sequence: TGTGCCAGTAGTATTAACCTCGGTAGCTCTGGAAACACCATATATTTT. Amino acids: CASSINLGSSGNTIYF.

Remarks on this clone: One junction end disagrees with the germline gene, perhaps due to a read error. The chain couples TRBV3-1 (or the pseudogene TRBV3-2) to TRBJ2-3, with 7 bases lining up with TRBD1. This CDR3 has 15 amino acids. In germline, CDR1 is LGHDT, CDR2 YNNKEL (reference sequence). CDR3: CASSQGPTGSDTQYF. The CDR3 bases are TGTGCCAGCAGTCAAGGTCCGACAGGGTCAGATACGCAGTATTTT.